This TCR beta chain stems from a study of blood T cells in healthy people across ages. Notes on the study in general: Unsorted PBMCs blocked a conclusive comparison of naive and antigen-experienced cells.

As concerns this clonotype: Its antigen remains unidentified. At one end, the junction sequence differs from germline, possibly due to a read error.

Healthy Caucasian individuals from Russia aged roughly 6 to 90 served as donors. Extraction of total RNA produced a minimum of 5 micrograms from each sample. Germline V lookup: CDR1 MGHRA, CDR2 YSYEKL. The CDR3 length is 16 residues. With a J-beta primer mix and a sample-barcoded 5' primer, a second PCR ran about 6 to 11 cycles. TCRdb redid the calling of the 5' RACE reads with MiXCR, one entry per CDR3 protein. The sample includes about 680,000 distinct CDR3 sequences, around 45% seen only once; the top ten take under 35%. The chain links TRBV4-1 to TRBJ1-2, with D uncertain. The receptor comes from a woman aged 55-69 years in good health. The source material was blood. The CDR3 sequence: CASSQGYGTTKDGHTF. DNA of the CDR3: TGCGCCAGCAGCCAAGGATACGGTACTACCAAAGATGGCCACACCTTC.